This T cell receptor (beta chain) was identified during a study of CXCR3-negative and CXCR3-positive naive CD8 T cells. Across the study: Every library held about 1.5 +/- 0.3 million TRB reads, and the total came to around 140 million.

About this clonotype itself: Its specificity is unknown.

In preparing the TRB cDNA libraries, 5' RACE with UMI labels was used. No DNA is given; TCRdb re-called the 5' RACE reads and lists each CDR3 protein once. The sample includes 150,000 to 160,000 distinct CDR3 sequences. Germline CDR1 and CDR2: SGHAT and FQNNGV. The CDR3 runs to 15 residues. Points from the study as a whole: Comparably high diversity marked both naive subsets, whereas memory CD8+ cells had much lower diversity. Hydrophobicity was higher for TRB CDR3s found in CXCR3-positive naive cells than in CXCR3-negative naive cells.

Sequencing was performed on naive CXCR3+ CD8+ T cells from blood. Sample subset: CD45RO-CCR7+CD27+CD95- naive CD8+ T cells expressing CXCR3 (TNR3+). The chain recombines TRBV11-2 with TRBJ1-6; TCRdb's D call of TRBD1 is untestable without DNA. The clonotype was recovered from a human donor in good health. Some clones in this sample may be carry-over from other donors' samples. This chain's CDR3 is CASSLAGRGFLPLHF.